Listed here are 4 T cell receptor beta chains from one sample, sequenced in a study of blood T cell repertoires in COVID-19. Assay used: immunoSEQ multiplex PCR; TCRdb lists only in-frame clones, some missing. This sample has 260,000 or so clones, with about 87% found just once. Sequenced sample: PBMCs or T cells enriched from blood (not recorded which). These receptors were taken from a middle-aged woman with acute COVID-19.

This chain uses TRBV18 with TRBJ2-3, with D unclear. V was trimmed by 0 bases and J by 4 bases, leaving 5 bases between them. This CDR3 region has 13 residues. Germline CDR1 reads KGHSH; CDR2 reads LQKENI. CDR3 amino acids: CASSPPSSDTQYF. The CDR3 DNA is TGTGCCAGCTCACCACCGTCATCAGATACGCAGTATTTT.

This clone has a count of ten or more. The V and J genes are TRBV7-9 and TRBJ1-2, with D perhaps matching TRBD1 (5 bases). The V end lost 5 bases, the J end lost 9 bases, and 22 bases lay between the germline ends. In germline, CDR1 is SEHNR, CDR2 FQNEAQ (reference sequence). The CDR3 length is 15 residues. The CDR3 sequence is CASSANARVGSSYTF. The CDR3 nucleotides read TGTGCCAGCAGCGCAAACGCCAGGGTCGGCAGTAGCTACACCTTC.

The chain carries TRBV19 and TRBJ2-3; D call uncertain. The germline V and J ends were trimmed by 4 bases and 3 bases, with 8 bases remaining between them. CDR1 and CDR2 (germline): LNHDA, SQIVND (reference sequence). The CDR3 has 13 amino acids. CDR3 sequence (DNA): TGTGCCAGTAGTAAAATCCAAACAGATACGCAGTATTTT. It codes for CASSKIQTDTQYF.

This chain links TRBV7-9 with TRBJ2-1, with D possibly matching TRBD2 (6 bases). This CDR3 region has 13 residues. V was cut by 5 bases and J by 7 bases, with 12 bases left in between. Germline V gives CDR1 SEHNR, CDR2 FQNEAQ (reference sequence). The CDR3 loop is CASSPGGGNEQFF. In DNA, the CDR3 is TGTGCCAGCAGCCCCGGCGGAGGGAATGAGCAGTTCTTC.